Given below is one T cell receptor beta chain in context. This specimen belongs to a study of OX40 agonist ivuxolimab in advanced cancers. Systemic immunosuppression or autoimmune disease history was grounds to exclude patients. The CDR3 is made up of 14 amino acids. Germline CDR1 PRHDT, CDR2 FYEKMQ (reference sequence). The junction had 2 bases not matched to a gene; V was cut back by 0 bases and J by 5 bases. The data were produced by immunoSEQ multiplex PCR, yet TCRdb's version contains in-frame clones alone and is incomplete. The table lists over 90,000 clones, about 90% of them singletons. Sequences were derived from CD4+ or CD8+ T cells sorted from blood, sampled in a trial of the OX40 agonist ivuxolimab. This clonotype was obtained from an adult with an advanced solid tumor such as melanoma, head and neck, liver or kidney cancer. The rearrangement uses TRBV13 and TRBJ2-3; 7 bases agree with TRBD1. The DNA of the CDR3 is TGTGCCAGCAGCTTAGGGACAGGGATAGATACGCAGTATTTT. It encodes CASSLGTGIDTQYF.